Listed here are 29 T cell receptor beta chains from one sample, sequenced in a study of tumor-infiltrating lymphocytes in primary liver carcinoma. Starting from 500 ng of total RNA, TCR beta cDNA was produced with a primer in the constant region. Three rounds of nested multiplex PCR with slightly modified ARM-PCR produced TCR beta libraries. The first two PCR rounds, around 11 cycles each, used TRBV1-TRBV30 forward primers and a C-beta reverse primer. One entry per CDR3 protein results from TCRdb running MiXCR on the multiplex PCR reads. Among about 330,000 distinct CDR3 sequences listed, about 61% were seen once. RNA isolated from unsorted whole blood supplied the blood RNA, with germline DNA also extracted. Sequenced sample: peripheral blood. Receptors originate from a man in his forties with primary liver carcinoma and hepatitis B virus infection.

The chain links TRBV28 to TRBJ1-2; D remains ambiguous. Germline CDR1 is MDHEN and CDR2 is SYDVKM. The CDR3 extends over 12 amino acids. V lost 3 bases and J 4 bases, leaving 6 bases between the germline ends. The CDR3 sequence: CASSFRVYGYTF. Written as DNA, the CDR3 is TGTGCCAGCAGTTTCAGAGTCTATGGCTACACCTTC.

The chain links TRBV11-2 to TRBJ2-1, with 7 bases matching TRBD1. CDR3 length equals 14 residues. With 5 bases clipped from V and 9 bases from J, the junction kept 10 bases outside the gene matches. Per germline, CDR1 SGHAT and CDR2 FQNNGV. Here the CDR3 reads CASSPGATGSEQFF. CDR3 DNA sequence: TGTGCCAGCAGCCCAGGGGCGACAGGGAGTGAGCAGTTCTTC. Supplemented by reference TRBV11-2 and TRBJ2-1, the full variable domain reads EAGVAQSPRYKIIEKRQSVAFWCNPISGHATLYWYQQILGQGPKLLIQFQNNGVVDDSQLPKDRFSAERLKGVDSTLKIQPAKLEDSAVYLCASSPGATGSEQFFGPGTRLTVL.

The chain joins TRBV5-1 to TRBJ2-1; 8 bases agree with TRBD1. Germline V lookup: CDR1 SGHRS, CDR2 YFSETQ. The V segment lost 0 bases and the J segment 7 bases; nucleotides outside the gene matches: 6. The CDR3 contains 15 residues. The CDR3 DNA reads TGCGCCAGCAGCTTGGAGACAGGGGATCTTAATGAGCAGTTCTTC. Translating gives CASSLETGDLNEQFF.

The rearrangement links TRBV11-2 to TRBJ1-6; D is perhaps TRBD1 (6 bases). CDR3 length equals 17 residues. Deletions cut 5 bases from V and 6 bases from J, with 20 bases between. Germline V gene data show CDR1 as SGHAT and CDR2 as FQNNGV. The CDR3 here is CASSLSLDSSINSPLHF. The CDR3, as DNA: TGTGCCAGCAGCCTATCGTTGGACAGCTCCATTAATTCACCCCTCCACTTT.

Comments on this clonotype: The final CDR3 position lacks the conserved phenylalanine or tryptophan, pointing to a likely read error. CDR3 amino acids: CVSSFITEQFL. The CDR3 DNA follows: TGTGTCAGCAGCTTCATCACCGAGCAGTTCCTC. The chain is built from TRBV11-2 and TRBJ2-1, with D uncertain. There are 11 residues in the CDR3. Germline CDR1 reads SGHAT; CDR2 reads FQNNGV.

This clonotype has a count of ten or more. CDR3 nucleotides: TGTGCCAGCAGGGGCCTAGCAGGATACAATGAGCAGTTCTTC. As protein: CASRGLAGYNEQFF. The chain couples TRBV12-3 or TRBV12-4 to TRBJ2-1, with a tentative D call TRBD2 (5 bases). Trimming cost V 6 bases and J 4 bases, with 13 bases left between them. CDR3 length: 14 residues.

Turning to this clonotype: This may arise from a read error, as a much more abundant clone is one base away. The chain combines TRBV4-1 with TRBJ2-2; a weak D match, TRBD1 (5 bases). In germline, CDR1 is MGHRA, CDR2 YSYEKL. This CDR3 contains 18 residues. DNA for the CDR3: TGCGCCAGCAGCAAAGAGAGTGGGTGGGGCGAGAACACCGGGGAGCTGTTTTTT. Translated, it gives CASSKESGWGENTGELFF.

The chain has TRBV30 and TRBJ2-3; D remains unclear. CDR1 GTSNPN and CDR2 SVGIG come from the germline V gene (reference sequence). There are 15 residues in the CDR3. V was clipped by 2 bases and J by 5 bases, with 17 bases between them. The CDR3 protein is CAWSPLMSPLDTQYF. In nucleotides, the CDR3 is TGTGCCTGGAGTCCCTTAATGAGCCCCCTAGATACGCAGTATTTT.

Note on this clonotype: At one end the junction does not follow the germline gene, possibly because of a read error. CDR3 loop: CASSFGDLENSPLYF. CDR3 sequence (DNA): TGTGCCAGCAGCTTTGGAGATCTGGAAAATTCACCCCTCTACTTT. The rearrangement joins TRBV5-8 to TRBJ1-6, with D uncertain. Germline values: CDR1 SGHTS, CDR2 YDEGEE. The CDR3 totals 15 residues.

This chain joins TRBV11-1 and TRBJ2-1; 9 nucleotides agree with TRBD2. The DNA end lines up better with TRBJ2-7; the J call may be wrong. This CDR3 comprises 15 residues. Germline CDR1 SGHAT, CDR2 FQDESV (reference sequence). CDR3 nucleotide sequence: TGTGCCAGCAGCCTGGGGCTAGCGGGAACTAATGAGCAGTACTTC. It is translated as CASSLGLAGTNEQYF.

A note on this clonotype: A junction boundary mismatches the germline segment, possibly from a read error. The CDR3 DNA sequence: TGTGCAAGCAGCTTTCAGGGGGGCACAGATACGCAGTATTTT. It yields the protein CASSFQGGTDTQYF. The V and J genes are TRBV11-2 and TRBJ2-3; 7 bases are shared with TRBD1. The CDR3 totals 14 residues. Germline V gene lookup returns CDR1 SGHAT and CDR2 FQNNGV.

As regards this clonotype: One junction end does not reproduce the germline sequence, and a read error may be involved. This chain uses TRBV12-3 or TRBV12-4 with TRBJ1-3, with TRBD1 matching 9 bases. CDR3 length: 16 residues. In DNA, the CDR3 is TGTACCAGCAGACCATCCGGACAGGGGAGCGGAAACACCATATATTTT. Amino acids: CTSRPSGQGSGNTIYF.

On this clonotype: A much larger clone sits a single nucleotide away, making a read error possible. The rearrangement joins TRBV6-1 to TRBJ1-2; no reliable D call. The CDR3 loop spans 16 amino acids. The germline CDR1 and CDR2 sequences are MNHNS and SASEGT. CDR3 loop: CTSSEGVGRPDYGYTF. The CDR3, as DNA: TGTACCAGCAGTGAAGGTGTCGGCAGACCTGACTATGGCTACACCTTC.

Comment on this clonotype: A much larger clone is a single base away; this may be a read error. The genes are TRBV6-5 and TRBJ2-1; unclear D gene. Germline V gene lookup returns CDR1 MNHEY and CDR2 SVGAGI. The CDR3 is made up of 17 amino acids. CDR3 amino acids: CASSYSKSPGRVNKQFF. The CDR3 DNA follows: TGTGCCAGCAGTTACTCCAAAAGTCCAGGAAGGGTCAATAAGCAGTTCTTC.

Comments on this clonotype: A clone one base away is much larger, so this may be a read error. V gene TRBV6-6 combines with J gene TRBJ2-7; 7 bases fit TRBD1. The V segment lost 10 bases and the J segment 3 bases; nucleotides outside the gene matches: 9. The CDR3 spans 13 residues. The V gene's germline CDR1 is MNHNY and CDR2 SVGAGI (reference sequence). For the CDR3, the DNA is TGTGCCACCACCCCGGGACAGCTCTACGAGCAGTACTTC. Encoded protein: CATTPGQLYEQYF.

This clonotype was detected only once. A much larger clone differs by one base, so this may be a read error. The V and J genes are TRBV12-3 or TRBV12-4 and TRBJ2-1, with 7 nucleotides matching TRBD2. The CDR3 is 16 residues long. This chain's CDR3 is CASSAGLESSHNEQFF. CDR3 DNA sequence: TGTGCCAGCAGTGCTGGACTAGAGAGCTCCCACAATGAGCAGTTCTTC.

This clonotype has more than one count but fewer than ten. The V gene is TRBV7-9, the J gene TRBJ2-1; D is uncertain. CDR3 size: 12 residues. The V gene lost 5 bases and the J gene lost 7 bases, with 9 bases spanning the gap. Germline-derived CDR1 and CDR2 are SEHNR and FQNEAQ (reference sequence). CDR3 in amino acids: CASSPPRNEQFF. The DNA of the CDR3 is TGTGCCAGCAGCCCTCCCAGAAATGAGCAGTTCTTC. The variable domain in full, completed from reference TRBV7-9 and TRBJ2-1, reads DTGVSQNPRHKITKRGQNVTFRCDPISEHNRLYWYRQTLGQGPEFLTYFQNEAQLEKSRLLSDRFSAERPKGSFSTLEIQRTEQGDSAMYLCASSPPRNEQFFGPGTRLTVL.

As to this clonotype: The germline gene is not matched at one end of the junction; a read error may be the cause. The rearrangement links TRBV6-5 to TRBJ2-5; possibly TRBD2 for D (5 bases). This CDR3 is 13 amino acids long. CDR1 MNHEY and CDR2 SVGAGI come from the germline V gene. The CDR3 DNA sequence: TGTGCCAGCTCGCGGGCCTGGGATGAGACCCAGAACTTC. Translating gives CASSRAWDETQNF.

Concerning this clonotype: A junction boundary mismatches the germline segment, possibly from a read error. This chain joins TRBV11-2 and TRBJ2-7, with 9 bases identical to TRBD2. The CDR3 loop spans 15 amino acids. The germline V gene encodes CDR1 SGHAT and CDR2 FQNNGV. CDR3 sequence reads: CASSRLVAGVFGECF. The CDR3 DNA reads as TGTGCCAGTAGCAGGCTGGTAGCGGGAGTCTTCGGAGAGTGCTTC.

The genes are TRBV6-2 or TRBV6-3 and TRBJ2-1; D gene unclear. The V and J ends lost 0 bases and 6 bases respectively, with 12 bases between them. Germline-derived CDR1 and CDR2 are MNHEY and SVGEGT. The CDR3 sequence is 15 residues long. The CDR3 region has the DNA TGTGCCAGCAGTTACTCAGCCGGGTCAACCAATGAGCAGTTCTTC. It specifies CASSYSAGSTNEQFF.

With respect to this clonotype: Sequence at one end of the junction differs from germline and may be a read error. This rearrangement joins TRBV11-2 to TRBJ1-1; D remains ambiguous. The CDR3 contains 14 residues. Germline V gives CDR1 SGHAT, CDR2 FQNNGV. This CDR3 reads CASIPERTYTEASF. The CDR3 DNA follows: TGTGCCAGCATCCCTGAGAGGACGTACACTGAAGCTTCCTTT.

Turning to this clonotype: This may be a read error, as it is one base from a much larger clone. The V and J genes are TRBV12-3 or TRBV12-4 and TRBJ1-5, with D tentatively TRBD1 (5 bases). Trimming shortened V by 8 bases and J by 3 bases, and 8 bases separated the two germline ends. This CDR3 is 12 amino acids long. The CDR3 here is CASGGFNQPQHF. Here the CDR3 DNA reads TGTGCCAGCGGGGGTTTCAATCAGCCCCAGCATTTT.

The chain carries TRBV11-1 and TRBJ2-7; 8 bases map to TRBD1. CDR1 SGHAT and CDR2 FQDESV come from the germline V gene (reference sequence). This CDR3 is 18 amino acids long. V was pared by 6 bases and J by 3 bases, with 19 bases of the junction left unmatched. CDR3 in DNA: TGTGCCAGCAGTACCCTTCCCGGGACAGGACTTTTCTTCTACGAGCAGTACTTC. It encodes CASSTLPGTGLFFYEQYF. Looking up the rest from reference TRBV11-1 and TRBJ2-7 gives the full variable domain: EAEVAQSPRYKITEKSQAVAFWCDPISGHATLYWYRQILGQGPELLVQFQDESVVDDSQLPKDRFSAERLKGVDSTLKIQPAELGDSAMYLCASSTLPGTGLFFYEQYFGPGTRLTVT.

This clonotype was seen more than once but under ten times. This could be a read error, since a much larger clone is one nucleotide away. This sequence joins TRBV6-1 and TRBJ2-3; D unresolved. Germline V lookup: CDR1 MNHNS, CDR2 SASEGT. Trimming cost V 0 bases and J 0 bases, with 13 bases left between them. The CDR3 extends over 17 amino acids. CDR3 nucleotides: TGTGCCAGCAGTGAAGCGCAATTTGGAAGGAGCACAGATACGCAGTATTTT. Its protein product is CASSEAQFGRSTDTQYF.

Of note for this clonotype: An end of the junction does not agree with germline; a read error may underlie this. CDR3 in amino acids: CANSLKIPRGLAGGGHEQYF. The CDR3 DNA reads TGCGCCAACAGCCTTAAGATCCCACGTGGACTAGCGGGAGGAGGCCACGAGCAGTACTTC. This sequence joins TRBV4-1 and TRBJ2-7; 14 positions agree with TRBD2. Germline assignment: CDR1 MGHRA and CDR2 YSYEKL. CDR3 length: 20 amino acids.

With respect to this clonotype: A much bigger clone sits one base away, suggesting this may be a read error. The gene calls are TRBV6-1 and TRBJ2-3, with unresolved D. V was cut by 7 bases and J by 5 bases, with 16 bases left in between. The CDR3 sequence is 14 residues long. The germline V gene encodes CDR1 MNHNS and CDR2 SASEGT. The CDR3 sequence: CASNEYGRVDTQYF. The CDR3, as DNA: TGTGCCAGCAATGAGTATGGTCGGGTAGATACGCAGTATTTT.

CDR3 sequence reads: CASSPYPDGTGANVLTF. Here the CDR3 DNA reads TGTGCCAGCAGTCCATACCCCGATGGGACTGGGGCCAACGTCCTGACTTTC. The genes are TRBV28 and TRBJ2-6, with D unresolved. This CDR3 is built from 17 residues. V dropped 5 bases and J dropped 2 bases, with 16 bases sitting between them. Germline V lookup: CDR1 MDHEN, CDR2 SYDVKM.

The chain uses TRBV6-5 and TRBJ2-3, with 10 bases identical to TRBD2. Germline trimming cut 5 bases from V and 5 bases from J; bases unmatched to any gene: 7. Germline values: CDR1 MNHEY, CDR2 SVGAGI. The CDR3 is 15 amino acids. CDR3 DNA sequence: TGTGCCAGCAGTCGGAATAGCGGGAGGATAGATACGCAGTATTTT. Amino acids: CASSRNSGRIDTQYF.

The chain combines TRBV6-1 with TRBJ2-2, with D maybe TRBD1 (6 bases). This CDR3 has 14 amino acids. From germline, CDR1 is MNHNS and CDR2 SASEGT. With 11 bases removed from V and 2 bases from J, the gap between germline ends came to 15 bases. CDR3 DNA sequence: TGTGCCTGCAAAACAGGGATTAACACCGGGGAGCTGTTTTTT. It codes for CACKTGINTGELFF.